The present TCR beta chain was sequenced within a study of T cell responses to AZD1222 COVID-19 vaccine. The overall study: Both about-4-week and about-12-week second-dose recipients were combined.

In regard to this clone: No antigen is known for it.

The protocol was immunoSEQ multiplex PCR, while the TCRdb copy is restricted to in-frame clones and leaves out a portion. The profile shows around 120,000 clones, about 90% of them singletons. Broader study findings: Repertoire sampling was restricted to post-peak T cell response timepoints. Unmutated regions of variants are reportedly targeted by nearly half of spike-specific TCRs.

The CDR3 extends over 14 amino acids. In germline, CDR1 is MNHEY, CDR2 SVGAGI. The ends were cut back, 5 bases at V and 4 bases at J, with 14 bases in the middle. The clonotype was recovered from an adult in good health. The rearrangement links TRBV6-5 to TRBJ1-1; D is unclear. Sample: peripheral blood, taken on day 0 of AZD1222 vaccination. As DNA, the CDR3 is TGTGCCAGCAGTCCGTCTCATCGGGGCACTGAAGCTTTCTTT. Its translation: CASSPSHRGTEAFF.